Listed below are T cell receptor beta chains from one sample, sequenced in a study of T cells in Graves' hyperthyroidism and ophthalmopathy. TCRdb reanalysed the multiplex PCR reads using MiXCR and keeps one entry per CDR3 protein. The data hold about 560,000 distinct CDR3 sequences, with 46% observed a single time. Material for sequencing was peripheral blood or thyroid tissue (not recorded which). These TCRs come from a woman aged 18-35 years with Graves' hyperthyroidism. The CDR3 runs from the conserved cysteine through the conserved F or W. D genes are given only for firm matches. Rows give clone size only sometimes, using once, few, many, or a class for an expanded clone.

>TRBD1|TRBV10-3|TRBJ2-7|NA|13
CAISGTGGYEQYF
TGTGCCATCAGTGGGACAGGGGGGTACGAGCAGTACTTC
>NA|TRBV14|TRBJ1-4|few|13
CASSQGSEVKLFF
TGTGCCAGCAGCCAAGGCTCGGAAGTAAAACTGTTTTTT
>TRBD1|TRBV19|TRBJ1-1|many|13
CASSIQGDTEAFF
TGTGCCAGCAGCATCCAGGGGGACACTGAAGCTTTCTTT
>NA|TRBV7-9|TRBJ2-3|NA|14
CASSHPEYTDTQYF
TGTGCCAGCAGCCACCCTGAGTACACAGATACGCAGTATTTT
>TRBD1|TRBV20-1|TRBJ1-4|few|14
CSARMRTGNEKLFF
TGCAGTGCCAGGATGCGGACAGGGAATGAAAAACTGTTTTTT
>NA|TRBV15|TRBJ2-2|few|16
CATSRDRGPGTGELFF
TGTGCCACCAGCAGAGATAGAGGGCCCGGCACCGGGGAGCTGTTTTTT
>TRBD2|TRBV2|TRBJ2-5|NA|15
CASSEVAGMRQTQYF
TGTGCCAGCAGTGAGGTAGCGGGTATGCGACAGACCCAGTACTTC
>TRBD2|TRBV29-1|TRBJ2-2|NA|16
CSVAPSGKVDTGELFF
TGCAGCGTTGCGCCTAGCGGGAAGGTGGACACCGGGGAGCTGTTTTTT
>TRBD1|TRBV6-1|TRBJ1-5|NA|14
CASTYGQGAQPQHF
TGTGCCAGCACCTATGGACAGGGGGCGCAGCCCCAGCATTTT
>NA|TRBV29-1|TRBJ1-5|NA|14
CSTKDRYSNQPQHF
TGCAGCACCAAGGACAGATATAGCAATCAGCCCCAGCATTTT
>NA|TRBV29-1|TRBJ1-1|NA|12
CTDLGRPTEAFF
TGCACCGACCTGGGACGTCCCACTGAAGCTTTCTTT
>TRBD1|TRBV2|TRBJ1-4|few|14
CASSLQGGNEKLFF
TGTGCCAGCAGCTTACAGGGGGGTAACGAAAAACTGTTTTTT
>NA|TRBV7-6|TRBJ2-1|NA|15
CASSQVGGRLGEQFF
TGTGCCAGCAGCCAAGTCGGTGGGAGGTTGGGTGAGCAGTTCTTC
>TRBD2|TRBV2|TRBJ2-5|NA|14
CASSDLAGGGTQYF
TGTGCCAGCAGTGACTTAGCGGGAGGGGGGACCCAGTACTTC
>NA|TRBV13|TRBJ2-5|NA|14
CASSLGLTGETQYF
TGTGCCAGCAGCTTAGGCCTCACAGGGGAGACCCAGTACTTC
>NA|TRBV7-8|TRBJ2-7|NA|14
CASSLFADLYEQYF
TGTGCCAGCAGCTTATTTGCGGATCTCTACGAGCAGTACTTC
>NA|TRBV19|TRBJ1-2|many|13
CASSIKVNYGYTF
TGTGCCAGTAGTATAAAGGTTAACTATGGCTACACCTTC
>NA|TRBV7-9|TRBJ2-7|NA|17
CASSTNRLGSGTYEQYF
TGTGCCAGCAGCACAAACCGGCTAGGGTCGGGGACCTACGAGCAGTACTTC